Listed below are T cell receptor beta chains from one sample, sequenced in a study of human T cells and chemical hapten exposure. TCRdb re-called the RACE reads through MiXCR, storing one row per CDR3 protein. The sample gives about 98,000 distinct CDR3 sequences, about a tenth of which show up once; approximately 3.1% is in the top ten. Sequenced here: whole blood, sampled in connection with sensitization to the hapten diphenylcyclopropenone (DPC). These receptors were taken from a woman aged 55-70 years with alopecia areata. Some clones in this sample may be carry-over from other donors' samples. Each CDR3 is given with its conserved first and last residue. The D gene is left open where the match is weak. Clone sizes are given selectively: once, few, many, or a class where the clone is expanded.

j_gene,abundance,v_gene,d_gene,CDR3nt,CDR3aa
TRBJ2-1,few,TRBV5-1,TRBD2,TGCGCCAGCAGCTTGTCCCCTAGCGGGGGGGAGTACAATGAGCAGTTCTTC,CASSLSPSGGEYNEQFF
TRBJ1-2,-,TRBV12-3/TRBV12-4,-,TGTGCCAGCAGTTCCCTAGGCGGGGGCCGTGGCTACACCTTC,CASSSLGGGRGYTF
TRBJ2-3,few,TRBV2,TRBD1,TGTGCCAGCAGTACAGGGGTTGCAGGCACAGATACGCAGTATTTT,CASSTGVAGTDTQYF
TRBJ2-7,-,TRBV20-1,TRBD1,TGCAGTGTAAAAGACAGGGGACCCTCCTACGAGCAGTACTTC,CSVKDRGPSYEQYF
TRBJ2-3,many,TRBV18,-,TGTGCCAGCTCACCGCAGGGGGGAGATACGCAGTATTTT,CASSPQGGDTQYF
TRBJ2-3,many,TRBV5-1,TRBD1,TGCGCCAGCAGCTTGGCACAGGGGGCGCGGACAGATACGCAGTATTTT,CASSLAQGARTDTQYF
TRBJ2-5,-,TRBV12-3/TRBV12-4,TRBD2,TGTGCCAGCAGTTTTGGGGCGGGGGAAGAGACCCAGTACTTC,CASSFGAGEETQYF
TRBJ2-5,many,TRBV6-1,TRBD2,TGTGCCAGCACTGAACTAGCGGGGGTCCAAGAGACCCAGTACTTC,CASTELAGVQETQYF
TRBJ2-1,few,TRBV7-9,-,TGTGCCAGCAGCTCAGCGGTCTACAATGAGCAGTTCTTC,CASSSAVYNEQFF
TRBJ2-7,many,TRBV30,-,TGTGCCTGTCACAGGTCAGCCTACGAGCAGTACTTC,CACHRSAYEQYF
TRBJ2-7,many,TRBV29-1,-,TGCAGCGTTGAGGGACACGGATCTTGGGAGCAGTACTTC,CSVEGHGSWEQYF
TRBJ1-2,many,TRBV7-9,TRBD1,TGTGCCAGCAGCTTAGGTTACAGGGGTCCTAACTATGGCTACACCTTC,CASSLGYRGPNYGYTF
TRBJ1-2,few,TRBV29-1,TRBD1,TGCAGCGTCACGGGACAGGGAGGAGGCTACACCTTC,CSVTGQGGGYTF
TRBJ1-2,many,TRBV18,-,TGTGCCAGCTCACCGCGGACAGAAGATGGCTACACCTTC,CASSPRTEDGYTF
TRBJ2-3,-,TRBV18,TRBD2,TGTGCCAGCTCACCAGGGGCGGCTAGCGGGGCTTGGACAGATACGCAGTATTTT,CASSPGAASGAWTDTQYF
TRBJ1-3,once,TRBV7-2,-,TGTGCCAGCAGCCCCACCCGGGGGTCTGGAAACACCATATATTTT,CASSPTRGSGNTIYF
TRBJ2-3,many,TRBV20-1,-,TGCAGTGCGGAGGGGATCGAGAAAAGCACAGATACGCAGTATTTT,CSAEGIEKSTDTQYF
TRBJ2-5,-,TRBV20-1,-,TGCAGTGCTAGAGTGGTCCAGCAAGAGACCCAGTACTTC,CSARVVQQETQYF
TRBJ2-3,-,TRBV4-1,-,TGCGCCAGCAGCCAAGGTGCGGGGACGTTTATTGATACGCAGTATTTT,CASSQGAGTFIDTQYF
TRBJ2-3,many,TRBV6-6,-,TGTGCCAGCAGTTACCTGGATACGCAGTATTTT,CASSYLDTQYF
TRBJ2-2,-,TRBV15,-,TGTGCCACCAGCAGAGATACGACCGGGGAGCTGTTTTTT,CATSRDTTGELFF
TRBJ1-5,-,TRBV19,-,TGTGCCAGTTCGACAGAAAATCAGCCCCAGCATTTT,CASSTENQPQHF
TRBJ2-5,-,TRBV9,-,TGTGCCAGCAGCGCCCAGCTCGACCAAGAGACCCAGTACTTC,CASSAQLDQETQYF
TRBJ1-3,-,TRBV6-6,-,TGTGCCAGCGGGGCCGGACGTTACTCTGGAAACACCATATATTTT,CASGAGRYSGNTIYF
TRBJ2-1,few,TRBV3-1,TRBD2,TGTGCCAGCAGCCCAAGGACTAGCGGGGGGGTAGAGCAGTTCTTC,CASSPRTSGGVEQFF
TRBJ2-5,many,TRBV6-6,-,TGTGCCAGCAGTGACAAGTTGGGGTACCAAGAGACCCAGTACTTC,CASSDKLGYQETQYF
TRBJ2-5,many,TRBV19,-,TGTGCCAGTAGTACCACCGGGACGGGGCAAGAGACCCAGTACTTC,CASSTTGTGQETQYF
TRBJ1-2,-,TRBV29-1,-,TGCAGCGTTCTGGAGGCAGCCTATGGCTACACCTTC,CSVLEAAYGYTF
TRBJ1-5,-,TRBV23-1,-,TGCGCCAGCAGAACCAACGGCCAGATTGCCAATCAGCCCCAGCATTTT,CASRTNGQIANQPQHF
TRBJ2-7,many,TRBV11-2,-,TGTGCCAGCAGTTTACGGGACATGGCCCTCTACGAGCAGTACTTC,CASSLRDMALYEQYF
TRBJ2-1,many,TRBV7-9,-,TGTGCCAGCAGCTCTAATCGCGAATCTCTGTTCTTC,CASSSNRESLFF
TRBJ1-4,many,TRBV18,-,TGTGCCAGCTCACCAGACCGGGACGGGTCAGCTAATGAAAAACTGTTTTTT,CASSPDRDGSANEKLFF
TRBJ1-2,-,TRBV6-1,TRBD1,TGTGCCAGCAGTGAAACAGGGGACTATGGCTACACCTTC,CASSETGDYGYTF
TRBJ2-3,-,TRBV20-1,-,TGCAGTGCTAGATGGACACGCTCTAGCACAGATACGCAGTATTTT,CSARWTRSSTDTQYF
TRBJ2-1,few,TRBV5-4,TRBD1,TGTGCCAGCAGCTCCCTTAGACAGGGGTACTACAATGAGCAGTTCTTC,CASSSLRQGYYNEQFF
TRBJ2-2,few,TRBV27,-,TGTGCCAGCAGTACAGAGACAGGACTTCATAACACCGGGGAGCTGTTTTTT,CASSTETGLHNTGELFF
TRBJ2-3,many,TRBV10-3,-,TGTGCCGTGAACCCCGGAGGGAATACGCAGTATTTT,CAVNPGGNTQYF
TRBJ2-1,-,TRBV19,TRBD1,TGTGCCAGTAATAGCGGGACAGGGGGCTGGAATGAGCAGTTCTTC,CASNSGTGGWNEQFF
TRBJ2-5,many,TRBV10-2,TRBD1,TGCGCCAGCAGCTGGGGACAGGGTCAGGGAGAGACCCAGTACTTC,CASSWGQGQGETQYF
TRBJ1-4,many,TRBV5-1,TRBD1,TGCGCCAGCAGCCCCATGGGACAGGGGTTTGAAAAACTGTTTTTT,CASSPMGQGFEKLFF
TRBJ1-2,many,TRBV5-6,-,TGTGCCAGCAGCTTGGATCCCCTGGGAGGCTACACCTTC,CASSLDPLGGYTF
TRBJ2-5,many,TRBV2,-,TGTGCCAGCAGTCCACAACTGGGCTACCAAGAGACCCAGTACTTC,CASSPQLGYQETQYF
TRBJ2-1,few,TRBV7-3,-,TGTGCCAGCAGCTTAGAGGGCGACGGATACAATGAGCAGTTCTTC,CASSLEGDGYNEQFF
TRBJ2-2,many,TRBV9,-,TGTGCCAGCAGCACACTGAACACCGGGGAGCTGTTTTTT,CASSTLNTGELFF
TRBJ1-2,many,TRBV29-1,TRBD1,TGCAGCGTTGAAGGAGCTTTCGGGACAGCCAACTATGGCTACACCTTC,CSVEGAFGTANYGYTF
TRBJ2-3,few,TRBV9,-,TGTGCCAGCAGGGGTGAAAGCACAGATACGCAGTATTTT,CASRGESTDTQYF
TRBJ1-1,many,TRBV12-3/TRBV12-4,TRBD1,TGTGCCAGCAGCGCGACAGGGTTCGGCACTGAAGCTTTCTTT,CASSATGFGTEAFF
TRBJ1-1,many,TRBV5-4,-,TGTGCCAGCAGCACCCGGACAAGTAACAGTGAAGCTTTCTTT,CASSTRTSNSEAFF
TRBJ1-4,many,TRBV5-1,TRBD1,TGCGCCAGCAGCACCGGACAGGGAAATAATGAAAAACTGTTTTTT,CASSTGQGNNEKLFF
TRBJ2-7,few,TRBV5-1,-,TGCGCCAGCAGCTTGGGACAGGCGGGCTCCTACGAGCAGTACTTC,CASSLGQAGSYEQYF